This T cell receptor (beta chain) was profiled in a study of T cell responses to AZD1222 COVID-19 vaccine. Findings and limits, study-wide: Unmutated variant regions are reportedly targeted by nearly half of spike-specific TCRs. Of the AZD1222 recipients, only 5 or 6 were seropositive at baseline. Repertoires were obtained solely post-peak T cell response. White British people made up most donors, females outnumbered males, and clonal diversity was possibly underestimated.

On this clone: Its cognate antigen is unknown.

From germline, CDR1 is LNHNV and CDR2 YYDKDF (reference sequence). This CDR3 comprises 17 residues. V lost 0 bases and J 0 bases, leaving 12 bases between the germline ends. Assay used: immunoSEQ multiplex PCR; TCRdb lists only in-frame clones, some missing. The repertoire holds approximately 120,000 clones, about 85% seen once, with over 4% in the top ten. The J gene is TRBJ1-3, the V gene TRBV15; possibly TRBD1 for D (5 bases). Source: peripheral blood, taken on day 0 of AZD1222 vaccination. The receptor comes from an adult in good health. CDR3 protein: CATSRDRGRASGNTIYF. The CDR3 DNA follows: TGTGCCACCAGCAGAGATCGGGGCAGAGCCTCTGGAAACACCATATATTTT.